The 10 T cell receptor beta chains listed next were all sequenced from one sample in a study of T cells in localized non-small cell lung cancer. Assay: immunoSEQ multiplex PCR; the TCRdb copy retains only in-frame clones and omits some. The data contain about 28,000 clones, 84% of them singletons. Sequenced here: peripheral blood mononuclear cells, sampled before any cancer treatment. The source of these receptors is a man between 40 and 75 years old with stage III lung adenocarcinoma.

This clone is judged large (0.1 to 1%). The chain joins TRBV21-1 to TRBJ2-7. TRBV21-1 is annotated as a pseudogene. The CDR3 covers 12 residues. In DNA form, the CDR3 reads TGTGCCAGCAGCAACAGCTCCTACGAGCAGTACGTC. This translates into CASSNSSYEQYV.

This clone was recorded only once. The V gene is TRBV12-5, the J gene TRBJ2-3; D gene unclear. Germline lookup yields CDR1 LGHNT and CDR2 FRNRAP. The CDR3 sequence is 14 residues long. V gave up 6 bases and J gave up 4 bases, with 14 bases separating them. The CDR3 bases are TGTGCTAGTGGCAGAGCACGGGTTCCAGATACGCAGTATTTT. Translated, it gives CASGRARVPDTQYF. The full variable domain, in which reference TRBV12-5 and TRBJ2-3 provide the parts outside the CDR3, is DARVTQTPRHKVTEMGQEVTMRCQPILGHNTVFWYRQTMMQGLELLAYFRNRAPLDDSGMPKDRFSAEMPDATLATLKIQPSEPRDSAVYFCASGRARVPDTQYFGPGTRLTVL.

V is TRBV11-2 and J is TRBJ2-7; TRBD1 aligns across 7 bases. The CDR3 is 16 residues long. Germline V gene lookup returns CDR1 SGHAT and CDR2 FQNNGV. After removal of 4 bases from V and 3 bases from J, the junction contained 12 bases not matched to a gene. CDR3 DNA sequence: TGTGCCAGCAGCTCCCCCCCGGGACAGCGGAACTACGAGCAGTACTTC. Translating it yields CASSSPPGQRNYEQYF.

The rearrangement links TRBV29-1 to TRBJ2-5, with 12 bases aligning to TRBD2. The germline V gene has CDR1 SQVTM and CDR2 ANQGSEA. The ends lost 7 bases at V and 7 bases at J; junction bases unmatched: 7. The CDR3 loop spans 13 amino acids. The CDR3 is CSGSSGGAGTQYF. The CDR3, as DNA: TGCAGCGGATCTAGCGGGGGGGCCGGGACCCAGTACTTC.

This chain links TRBV7-9 with TRBJ1-1; D not certain. With 4 bases removed from V and 0 bases from J, the gap between germline ends came to 9 bases. Germline V lookup: CDR1 SEHNR, CDR2 FQNEAQ (reference sequence). The CDR3 contains 14 residues. The chain's CDR3 is CASSYDGLNTEAFF. As DNA, the CDR3 is TGTGCCAGCAGCTACGACGGATTGAACACTGAAGCTTTCTTT.

The count of this clone is one. The CDR3 loop is CASSRDTNQPQHF. CDR3 coding DNA: TGTGCCAGCAGCAGGGACACCAATCAGCCCCAGCATTTT. The chain combines TRBV6-5 with TRBJ1-5; TRBD1 is a possible D gene (6 bases). The CDR3 has 13 amino acids. V was trimmed by 6 bases and J by 3 bases, leaving 9 bases between them. CDR1 MNHEY and CDR2 SVGAGI come from the germline V gene.

The J gene is TRBJ2-7, the V gene TRBV30; 7 positions agree with TRBD1. From germline, CDR1 is GTSNPN and CDR2 SVGIG (reference sequence). Trimming at V came to 7 bases and at J to 3 bases, leaving 15 bases not matched to a gene. The CDR3 is 15 amino acids. The CDR3 bases are TGTGCCTCCTCAACATCCCCGGGACAGAGCTACGAGCAGTACTTC. It codes for CASSTSPGQSYEQYF.

This clone was seen only once. The chain joins TRBV5-1 to TRBJ2-1; D tentatively fits TRBD1 or TRBD2 (5 bases each). The CDR3 is 16 residues long. V was trimmed by 1 base and J by 0 bases, leaving 11 bases between them. Germline CDR1 reads SGHRS; CDR2 reads YFSETQ. The CDR3 is CASSLLGESSYNEQFF. DNA for the CDR3: TGCGCCAGCAGCTTGTTGGGGGAGAGCTCCTACAATGAGCAGTTCTTC. Combining the CDR3 with reference TRBV5-1 and TRBJ2-1 gives the whole variable domain KAGVTQTPRYLIKTRGQQVTLSCSPISGHRSVSWYQQTPGQGLQFLFEYFSETQRNKGNFPGRFSGRQFSNSRSEMNVSTLELGDSALYLCASSLLGESSYNEQFFGPGTRLTVL.

This clone was detected only once. The rearrangement uses TRBV28 and TRBJ2-1; 10 nucleotides match TRBD2. CDR1 and CDR2 (germline): MDHEN, SYDVKM. Trimming took 4 bases from V and 8 from J; bases not matched to a gene: 17. The CDR3 runs 18 residues. DNA of the CDR3: TGTGCCAGCAGTTATTACCCGAGTAAGAGCGGGGGGGTGGATGAGCAGTTCTTC. Amino acids: CASSYYPSKSGGVDEQFF.

The rearrangement links TRBV5-1 to TRBJ2-2; D unclear. Trimming left V 1 base short and J 0 bases short, with 4 bases between. There are 14 residues in the CDR3. Germline V lookup: CDR1 SGHRS, CDR2 YFSETQ. The CDR3 region has the DNA TGCGCCAGCAGCTTGCTCACGAACACCGGGGAGCTGTTTTTT. Its protein product is CASSLLTNTGELFF.